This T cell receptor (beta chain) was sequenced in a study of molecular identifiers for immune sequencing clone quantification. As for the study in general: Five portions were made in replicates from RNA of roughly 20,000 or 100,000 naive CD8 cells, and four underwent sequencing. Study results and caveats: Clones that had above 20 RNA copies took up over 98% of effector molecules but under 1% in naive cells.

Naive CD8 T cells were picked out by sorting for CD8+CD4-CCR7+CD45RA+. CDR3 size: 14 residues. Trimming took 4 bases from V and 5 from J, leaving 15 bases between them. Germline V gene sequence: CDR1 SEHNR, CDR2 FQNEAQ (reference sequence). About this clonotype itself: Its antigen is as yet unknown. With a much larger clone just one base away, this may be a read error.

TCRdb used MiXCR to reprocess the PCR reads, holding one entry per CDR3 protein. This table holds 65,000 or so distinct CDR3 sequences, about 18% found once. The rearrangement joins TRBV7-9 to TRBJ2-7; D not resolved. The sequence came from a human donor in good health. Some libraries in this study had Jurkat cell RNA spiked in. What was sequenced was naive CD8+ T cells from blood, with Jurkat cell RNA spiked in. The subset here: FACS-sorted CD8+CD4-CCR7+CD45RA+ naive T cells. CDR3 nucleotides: TGTGCCAGCAGCTCAGCGTCTATATTCAACGAGCAGTACTTC. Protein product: CASSSASIFNEQYF.